The rows below give T cell receptor beta chains drawn from one sample of a study of early T cells in non-severe SARS-CoV-2 infection. TCRdb reanalysed the 5' RACE reads using MiXCR and keeps one entry per CDR3 protein. The sample holds 80,000 to 100,000 distinct CDR3 sequences, about 12% seen once. Material for sequencing was whole blood. The receptors were gathered from an adult who was a healthcare worker with PCR-confirmed SARS-CoV-2 infection or an uninfected control (not recorded which). CDR3s include the opening cysteine and the closing phenylalanine or tryptophan. Each record gives: D gene, V gene, J gene, clone size, CDR3 protein, CDR3 DNA. A D gene is named only where the DNA matches it firmly. Clone size is not always given. Where it is, it says once, few, many or a class for expanded clones.

D: .; V: TRBV12-3/TRBV12-4; J: TRBJ2-2; size: few; CDR3: CASSTGRNTGELFF; DNA: TGTGCCAGCTCGACCGGGAGGAACACCGGGGAGCTGTTTTTT
D: TRBD1; V: TRBV12-3/TRBV12-4; J: TRBJ1-1; size: few; CDR3: CASIVTGVATEAFF; DNA: TGTGCCAGCATCGTGACAGGGGTCGCCACTGAAGCTTTCTTT
D: .; V: TRBV5-1; J: TRBJ1-1; size: few; CDR3: CASSFGTGPEAFF; DNA: TGCGCCAGCAGCTTCGGTACAGGACCTGAAGCTTTCTTT
D: .; V: TRBV7-2; J: TRBJ2-3; size: .; CDR3: CASSLLGQGSDTQYF; DNA: TGTGCCAGCAGCTTATTGGGCCAGGGGTCAGATACGCAGTATTTT
D: .; V: TRBV20-1; J: TRBJ2-7; size: .; CDR3: CSAQSASTYEQYF; DNA: TGCAGTGCTCAGTCAGCCTCCACCTACGAGCAGTACTTC
D: .; V: TRBV7-2; J: TRBJ2-3; size: many; CDR3: CASSMTLRETDTQYF; DNA: TGTGCCAGCAGCATGACCCTTAGAGAGACAGATACGCAGTATTTT
D: .; V: TRBV10-1; J: TRBJ2-2; size: many; CDR3: CASSESPWGELFF; DNA: TGCGCCAGCAGTGAGTCGCCGTGGGGGGAGCTGTTTTTT
D: .; V: TRBV5-1; J: TRBJ2-7; size: .; CDR3: CASSRTRYEQYF; DNA: TGCGCCAGCAGCCGTACTCGCTACGAGCAGTACTTC
D: .; V: TRBV5-1; J: TRBJ1-2; size: many; CDR3: CASSLDEFGVYGYTF; DNA: TGCGCCAGCAGCTTGGACGAGTTTGGTGTATATGGCTACACCTTC
D: .; V: TRBV7-2; J: TRBJ2-1; size: few; CDR3: CASSPGVKPYNEQFF; DNA: TGTGCCAGCAGCCCGGGCGTAAAGCCCTACAATGAGCAGTTCTTC
D: TRBD2; V: TRBV2; J: TRBJ2-3; size: .; CDR3: CASNPRSGGGRDTQYF; DNA: TGTGCCAGCAATCCCCGATCTGGCGGGGGACGGGATACGCAGTATTTT
D: .; V: TRBV7-9; J: TRBJ2-3; size: few; CDR3: CASSSWKGWDTDTQYF; DNA: TGTGCCAGCAGCTCATGGAAAGGGTGGGACACAGATACGCAGTATTTT
D: .; V: TRBV15; J: TRBJ2-3; size: few; CDR3: CATSLWQGGTDTQYF; DNA: TGTGCCACCAGCCTCTGGCAGGGTGGCACAGATACGCAGTATTTT
D: .; V: TRBV19; J: TRBJ1-3; size: .; CDR3: CASQTASGNTIYF; DNA: TGTGCCAGTCAGACAGCGTCTGGAAACACCATATATTTT
D: TRBD1; V: TRBV30; J: TRBJ1-1; size: few; CDR3: CAWSGDRGGGNTEAFF; DNA: TGTGCCTGGAGTGGGGACAGGGGTGGTGGAAACACTGAAGCTTTCTTT
D: .; V: TRBV29-1; J: TRBJ2-2; size: .; CDR3: CSVGPNTGELFF; DNA: TGCAGCGTGGGACCAAACACCGGGGAGCTGTTTTTT
D: TRBD2; V: TRBV7-3; J: TRBJ2-1; size: .; CDR3: CASSSPSGIRNEQFF; DNA: TGTGCCAGCAGCTCTCCTAGCGGGATCCGCAATGAGCAGTTCTTC
D: TRBD2; V: TRBV10-3; J: TRBJ2-1; size: many; CDR3: CAISESNSGSPNEQFF; DNA: TGTGCCATCAGTGAGTCGAATAGCGGGAGTCCGAATGAGCAGTTCTTC
D: TRBD1; V: TRBV5-1; J: TRBJ2-7; size: few; CDR3: CASSPRTGAISYEQYF; DNA: TGCGCCAGCAGCCCTAGGACAGGCGCTATCTCCTACGAGCAGTACTTC
D: TRBD2; V: TRBV27; J: TRBJ2-1; size: .; CDR3: CASSLGPLASGRYNEQFF; DNA: TGTGCCAGCAGTTTAGGCCCCTTGGCTAGCGGTAGATACAATGAGCAGTTCTTC
D: TRBD1; V: TRBV5-8; J: TRBJ2-3; size: few; CDR3: CASSLWTGGSTDTQYF; DNA: TGTGCCAGCAGCCTATGGACAGGCGGTAGCACAGATACGCAGTATTTT
D: .; V: TRBV7-2; J: TRBJ2-5; size: many; CDR3: CASSPGRGKTQYF; DNA: TGTGCCAGCAGCCCAGGGAGGGGGAAGACCCAGTACTTC
D: .; V: TRBV21-1; J: TRBJ2-7; size: few; CDR3: CARRRASGPYEQYF; DNA: TGTGCCAGACGTCGGGCTAGCGGCCCCTACGAGCAGTACTTC
D: .; V: TRBV30; J: TRBJ2-5; size: .; CDR3: CAWRDTVGETQYF; DNA: TGTGCCTGGAGAGACACGGTCGGAGAGACCCAGTACTTC
D: .; V: TRBV7-2; J: TRBJ2-3; size: .; CDR3: CASSPQALQDTQYF; DNA: TGTGCCAGCAGCCCACAGGCTCTCCAGGATACGCAGTATTTT